This T cell receptor beta chain was observed in a study of shared clonotypes between healthy human individuals. Study as a whole: CD4 naive cells filled three plates per donor, CD4 memory three, CD8 naive two and CD8 memory one.

The DNA input per sorted-subset replicate PCR was about 220 ng, corresponding to 25,000 to 30,000 T cell genomes. The assay was immunoSEQ multiplex PCR, and TCRdb's table has in-frame clones only and misses some. The sample holds roughly 640,000 clones, around 72% seen once. V dropped 6 bases and J dropped 5; count of bases not matched to a gene: 6. This CDR3 has 14 residues. Germline V CDR1 and CDR2: LNHDA, SQIVND (reference sequence). The sequence was collected from a woman under 40 in good health. What was sequenced was memory CD4+ T cells sorted from blood. Subset defined: CD45RA-negative fraction. The chain links TRBV19 to TRBJ2-5; 10 nucleotides match TRBD1. CDR3 DNA sequence: TGTGCCAGTAGCAGACAGGGGGCGGGTGAGACCCAGTACTTC. Translation gives CASSRQGAGETQYF.